These 21 T cell receptor beta chains originate from one sample sequenced in a study of primary melanoma T cells and metastatic recurrence. Measured with immunoSEQ multiplex PCR; TCRdb has only the in-frame clones, and not every one. The data contain under 250 clones, approximately 85% of them seen just once; the ten biggest clones take up roughly 18%. Sequencing was carried out using melanoma tumor tissue. The receptors come from a human donor with melanoma.

This clone was counted once. The rearrangement links TRBV1 to TRBJ2-7; the table's D call, TRBD2, was not checked against the DNA. TRBV1 is recorded as a pseudogene. CDR3 size: 14 residues. The CDR3 sequence is CASSETDFTYEQYF. The CDR3 coding sequence is TGCGCCAGCAGCGAAACCGACTTTACCTACGAGCAGTACTTC.

The chain joins TRBV9 to TRBJ1-2, with 7 nucleotides matching TRBD1. V trimming: 5 bases; J trimming: 4 bases; junction bases outside the gene matches: 8. Germline-derived CDR1 and CDR2 are SGDLS and YYNGEE. CDR3 length equals 14 residues. The CDR3 reads CASRAGQASYGYTF. The CDR3 DNA follows: TGTGCCAGCAGGGCTGGACAGGCGTCCTATGGCTACACCTTC.

The chain couples TRBV6-8 to TRBJ2-3, with a tentative D call TRBD2 (6 bases). The germline CDR1 and CDR2 sequences are MNHGY and SAAAGT. V was clipped by 7 bases and J by 4 bases, with 15 bases between them. The CDR3 sequence is 14 residues long. The CDR3 region has the DNA TGTGCCAGCACCGGAGGAGGGATCGCAGATACGCAGTATTTT. Translation: CASTGGGIADTQYF.

This chain connects TRBV29-1 to TRBJ2-1, with D perhaps matching TRBD1 or TRBD2 (5 bases each). V was pared by 3 bases and J by 3 bases, with 12 bases between. CDR1 SQVTM and CDR2 ANQGSEA come from the germline V gene. The CDR3 consists of 14 residues. CDR3 sequence reads: CSVDGARLYNEQFF. CDR3 nucleotide sequence: TGCAGCGTTGACGGGGCCAGGCTCTACAATGAGCAGTTCTTC.

V and J are TRBV19 and TRBJ2-1, with D possibly being TRBD1 (6 bases). Germline V gene sequence: CDR1 LNHDA, CDR2 SQIVND (reference sequence). V lost 7 bases to trimming and J lost 9 bases, with 22 bases between them. The CDR3 is 15 residues long. The CDR3 spells CASTPPGRGTIEQFF. CDR3 sequence (DNA): TGTGCCAGTACCCCCCCCGGCAGGGGTACGATTGAGCAGTTCTTC.

Written as DNA, the CDR3 is TGTGCCAGCAGTGAGTGGGGAGTTTATGACTATGGCTACACCTTC. It specifies CASSEWGVYDYGYTF. The chain uses TRBV6-8 and TRBJ1-2; the D is unclear. The CDR3 consists of 15 residues. V lost 5 bases and J 3 bases, leaving 16 bases between the germline ends. CDR1 MNHGY and CDR2 SAAAGT come from the germline V gene.

The chain combines TRBV6-8 with TRBJ2-5, with D hard to call. V lost 6 bases and J 3 bases, leaving 11 bases between the germline ends. The CDR3 is 13 amino acids. Germline V gene data show CDR1 as MNHGY and CDR2 as SAAAGT. The CDR3 loop is CASSRYPKETQYF. CDR3 sequence (DNA): TGTGCCAGCAGCCGGTACCCCAAAGAGACCCAGTACTTC.

The J gene is TRBJ1-1, the V gene TRBV10-3; no reliable D call. V lost 11 bases and J 7 bases, leaving 17 bases between the germline ends. CDR1 is ENHRY and CDR2 is SYGVKD in the germline V gene. The CDR3 is 12 residues long. DNA of the CDR3: TGTGCCCTCTGGGGAGGATCAGGTGAAGCTTTCTTT. Translated: CALWGGSGEAFF.

This clone was detected only a few times. This chain uses TRBV11-3 with TRBJ2-7; 7 bases align to TRBD1. Germline CDR1 SGHNT, CDR2 YENEEA. J was trimmed by 2 bases and V by 3 bases; bases with no gene match: 4. The CDR3 sequence is 14 residues long. This CDR3 is CASSLGQGAYEQYF. CDR3 DNA sequence: TGTGCCAGCAGCTTGGGGCAGGGGGCCTACGAGCAGTACTTC.

This rearrangement joins TRBV14 to TRBJ1-3; no clear D gene. Germline assignment: CDR1 SGHDN and CDR2 FVKESK. V lost 4 bases to trimming and J lost 5 bases, with 6 bases between them. The CDR3 contains 12 residues. DNA of the CDR3: TGTGCCAGCAGCCTCGGCCGAAACACCATATATTTT. Its protein product is CASSLGRNTIYF.

The chain uses TRBV11-3 and TRBJ1-2, with 7 positions matching TRBD1. Germline lookup yields CDR1 SGHNT and CDR2 YENEEA. The V gene end was trimmed by 5 bases and the J gene end by 0 bases; junction bases not matched to a gene: 6. The CDR3 extends over 15 amino acids. In nucleotides, the CDR3 is TGTGCCAGCAGCCACCGGGACAGTCCTAACTATGGCTACACCTTC. Protein sequence: CASSHRDSPNYGYTF.

This chain joins TRBV30 and TRBJ1-6; 7 bases match TRBD1. Looked up from germline, CDR1 is GTSNPN and CDR2 is SVGIG (reference sequence). The CDR3 loop spans 15 amino acids. V shed 1 base, J shed 5 bases, and the junction held 5 bases outside the gene matches. The CDR3 is CAWSETGIDNSPLHF. CDR3 bases: TGTGCCTGGAGTGAGACAGGGATAGATAATTCACCCCTCCACTTT.

The chain has TRBV18 and TRBJ1-3; D call uncertain. V was pared by 2 bases and J by 0 bases, with 8 bases between. The CDR3 consists of 15 residues. The germline V gene encodes CDR1 KGHSH and CDR2 LQKENI. The CDR3 DNA reads as TGTGCCAGCTCACCAGACAAGAGCTCTGGAAACACCATATATTTT. It encodes CASSPDKSSGNTIYF.

The chain carries TRBV7-2 and TRBJ2-1; D is ambiguous. The V end was cut by 3 bases, the J end by 0 bases, with 3 bases between. CDR3 length: 13 residues. Germline assignment: CDR1 SGHTA and CDR2 FQGNSA. The CDR3 loop reads CASSFSSYNEQFF. CDR3 DNA: TGTGCCAGCAGCTTCAGCTCCTACAATGAGCAGTTCTTC.

J is TRBJ1-1 and V is TRBV11-3; D ambiguous. CDR1 SGHNT and CDR2 YENEEA come from the germline V gene. The CDR3 runs 15 residues. Trimming stripped 5 bases from V and 4 bases from J, with 17 bases between. This CDR3 is CASSISSRVGTEAFF. The CDR3 nucleotides read TGTGCCAGCAGCATTTCTTCAAGGGTAGGCACTGAAGCTTTCTTT.

The chain employs TRBV19 and TRBJ2-3; 9 bases match TRBD1. The ends lost 6 bases at V and 2 bases at J; junction bases unmatched: 6. CDR1 and CDR2 from the germline V gene are LNHDA and SQIVND (reference sequence). This CDR3 region has 15 residues. CDR3 sequence reads: CASRGQGGNTDTQYF. The CDR3 DNA is TGTGCCAGTAGGGGACAGGGTGGGAACACAGATACGCAGTATTTT.

The V and J genes are TRBV7-1 and TRBJ2-3; D possibly matches TRBD1 or TRBD2 (5 bases each). TRBV7-1 counts as an open reading frame of uncertain function. The CDR3 contains 13 residues. V lost 5 bases and J 8 bases, leaving 14 bases between the germline ends. Here the CDR3 reads CASSERGEGTQYF. The CDR3 bases are TGTGCCAGCAGCGAGAGGGGAGAGGGTACGCAGTATTTT.

Concerning this clone: One junction end does not reproduce the germline sequence, and a read error may be involved. The chain uses TRBV7-4 and TRBJ2-7; possibly TRBD2 for D (5 bases). This CDR3 region has 13 residues. Germline CDR1 and CDR2: SGHVT and SQSDAQ. The CDR3 DNA reads TGTGCCAGCAGCCCCCCGGACTCCTCCGAGCAGTACTTC. Protein: CASSPPDSSEQYF.

This clone was seen once. The chain has TRBV11-3 and TRBJ2-5; 7 nucleotides match TRBD2. The germline gives CDR1 SGHNT, CDR2 YENEEA. The CDR3 totals 15 residues. The V and J ends lost 5 bases and 1 base, in that order; junction bases with no gene match: 7. CDR3 nucleotides: TGTGCCAGCAGCCCCGGGCGGGGGACCCAAGAGACCCAGTACTTC. Amino acid sequence: CASSPGRGTQETQYF. Based on the CDR3 plus reference TRBV11-3 and TRBJ2-5, the full variable domain is EAGVVQSPRYKIIEKKQPVAFWCNPISGHNTLYWYLQNLGQGPELLIRYENEEAVDDSQLPKDRFSAERLKGVDSTLKIQPAELGDSAVYLCASSPGRGTQETQYFGPGTRLLVL.

The V and J genes are TRBV6-8 and TRBJ2-5; 15 bases map to TRBD2. The trim removed 4 bases at V and 0 bases at J, leaving 6 bases unmatched. CDR3 size: 18 residues. CDR1 and CDR2 (germline): MNHGY, SAAAGT. DNA of the CDR3: TGTGCCAGCAGTTGGGGACTAGCGGGGGGATTCTACCAAGAGACCCAGTACTTC. Protein: CASSWGLAGGFYQETQYF.

CDR3 region: CATRDIGKSSYEQYF. CDR3 coding DNA: TGTGCCACCAGAGACATCGGCAAAAGCTCCTACGAGCAGTACTTC. The rearrangement uses TRBV15 and TRBJ2-7; D is undetermined. CDR1 and CDR2 from the germline V gene are LNHNV and YYDKDF (reference sequence). Trimming cost V 6 bases and J 0 bases, with 15 bases left between them. The CDR3 loop spans 15 amino acids.